The text below deals with one TCR beta chain. The target antigen is unknown. Libraries were prepared by immunoSEQ multiplex PCR; TCRdb keeps only in-frame clonotypes and omits some of them. The data contain more than 140,000 clones, around 89% of them seen just once; the ten biggest clones take up around 2.3%. CDR1 is SQVTM, CDR2 ANQGSEA, per germline. The CDR3 runs to 15 residues. Trimming took 2 bases from V and 4 from J; bases not matched to a gene: 9. The data derive from a study of T cell responses to AZD1222 COVID-19 vaccine. Study-level findings and limits: In a largely white British group with more females than males, clonal diversity was possibly underestimated.

V is TRBV29-1 and J is TRBJ2-7, with 9 positions matching TRBD2. This sequence originates from an adult in good health. The specimen comprised peripheral blood, sampled on day 0 of AZD1222 vaccination. The CDR3 reads CSVERREGRIYEQYF. The CDR3 DNA follows: TGCAGCGTTGAACGGCGGGAGGGCCGGATTTACGAGCAGTACTTC.